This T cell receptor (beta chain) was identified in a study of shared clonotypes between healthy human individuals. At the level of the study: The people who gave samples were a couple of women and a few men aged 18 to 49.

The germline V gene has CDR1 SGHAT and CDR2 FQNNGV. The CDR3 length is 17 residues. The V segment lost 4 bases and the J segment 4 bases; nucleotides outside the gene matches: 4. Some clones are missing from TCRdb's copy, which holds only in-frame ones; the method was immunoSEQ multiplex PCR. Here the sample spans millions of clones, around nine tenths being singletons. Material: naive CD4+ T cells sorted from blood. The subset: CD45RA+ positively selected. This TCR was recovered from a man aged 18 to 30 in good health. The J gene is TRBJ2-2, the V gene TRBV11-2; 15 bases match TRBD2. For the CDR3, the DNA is TGTGCCAGCAGCTCGCTGGGACTAGCGGGGGGCACCGGGGAGCTGTTTTTT. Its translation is CASSSLGLAGGTGELFF.